A single sample is the source of the 10 T cell receptor beta chains below, sequenced in a study of radiotherapy plus CTLA-4 blockade in lung cancer. Clones were sequenced by immunoSEQ multiplex PCR, and TCRdb holds only the in-frame ones, with some missing. Counted here are about 14,000 clones, approximately 70% occurring once; the ten biggest clones make up 46%. Sequences were derived from peripheral blood, sampled from a patient treated with radiotherapy plus ipilimumab. These receptors came from a human donor with non-small cell lung cancer whose response to radiotherapy plus ipilimumab could not be evaluated.

The J gene is TRBJ2-3, the V gene TRBV9, with 8 positions matching TRBD2. CDR1 and CDR2 from the germline V gene are SGDLS and YYNGEE. CDR3 length: 16 amino acids. V trimming: 0 bases; J trimming: 2 bases; junction bases outside the gene matches: 5. In DNA form, the CDR3 reads TGTGCCAGCAGCGTAGGGGTAGCGGGGCCCACAGATACGCAGTATTTT. Amino acids: CASSVGVAGPTDTQYF.

The V and J genes are TRBV5-1 and TRBJ1-2; weak D call: TRBD1 (5 bases). The CDR3 loop spans 14 amino acids. The germline CDR1 and CDR2 sequences are SGHRS and YFSETQ. Trimming removed 2 bases at V and 5 bases at J, with 13 bases between. The DNA of the CDR3 is TGCGCCAGCAGCTTAGGGGCCAGGGAATATGGCTACACCTTC. This gives the protein CASSLGAREYGYTF.

Worth noting for this clone: In the same sample, other DNA sequences code for this CDR3. This chain links TRBV5-4 with TRBJ1-2, with D hard to call. Trimming left V 0 bases short and J 2 bases short, with 5 bases between. This CDR3 has 13 amino acids. The germline V gene has CDR1 SGHNT and CDR2 YYREEE (reference sequence). In DNA form, the CDR3 reads TGTGCCAGCAGCTTGGACTCAAACTATGGCTACACCTTC. Its translation: CASSLDSNYGYTF.

In this sample, this clone turned up a few times. The chain links TRBV6-1 to TRBJ1-3, with D unresolved. CDR1 and CDR2 (germline): MNHNS, SASEGT. Trimming removed 1 base at V and 3 bases at J, with 7 bases between. The CDR3 loop spans 14 amino acids. The CDR3 is CASSEGGGGNTIYF. The CDR3 DNA reads TGTGCCAGCAGTGAAGGGGGAGGTGGAAACACCATATATTTT.

This clone is judged hyperexpanded. DNA for the CDR3: TGTGCCAGTAGTATAGGGACAGGAACCTACGAGCAGTACTTC. This translates into CASSIGTGTYEQYF. The chain joins TRBV19 to TRBJ2-7; 7 bases are shared with TRBD1. Germline values: CDR1 LNHDA, CDR2 SQIVND (reference sequence). V lost 1 base, J lost 2 bases, and 2 bases stayed unmatched. This CDR3 has 14 amino acids.

CDR3 coding DNA: TGCGCCAGCAGCCTAAGGGGCGTCGGGGAGCTGTTTTTT. It translates to CASSLRGVGELFF. The V and J genes are TRBV5-1 and TRBJ2-2, with D perhaps matching TRBD1 (5 bases). Trimming left V 4 bases short and J 7 bases short, with 11 bases between. This CDR3 comprises 13 residues. Germline V gene sequence: CDR1 SGHRS, CDR2 YFSETQ. The entire variable domain, with the rest obtained from reference TRBV5-1 and TRBJ2-2, is as follows: KAGVTQTPRYLIKTRGQQVTLSCSPISGHRSVSWYQQTPGQGLQFLFEYFSETQRNKGNFPGRFSGRQFSNSRSEMNVSTLELGDSALYLCASSLRGVGELFFGEGSRLTVL.

This chain connects TRBV5-1 to TRBJ2-7, with 8 positions matching TRBD1. CDR1 is SGHRS and CDR2 is YFSETQ in the germline V gene. The CDR3 sequence is 16 residues long. The ends lost 4 bases at V and 5 bases at J; junction bases unmatched: 14. In DNA, the CDR3 is TGCGCCAGCAGCATCTCCGGGGCAGGGGGCACGGACGAGCAGTACTTC. Translated: CASSISGAGGTDEQYF.

This sequence joins TRBV28 and TRBJ2-6; 8 bases match TRBD1. The length of the CDR3 is 17 residues. After removal of 8 bases from V and 0 bases from J, the junction contained 9 bases not matched to a gene. Germline CDR1 and CDR2: MDHEN and SYDVKM. Here the CDR3 reads CASRTTGESSGANVLTF. The CDR3 DNA is TGTGCCAGCCGCACGACAGGGGAAAGCTCTGGGGCCAACGTCCTGACTTTC.

The CDR3 nucleotides read TGTGCCAGCAGCACGGAGACAGGGTCCGGCCATCAGCCCCAGCATTTT. The encoded protein is CASSTETGSGHQPQHF. This chain links TRBV7-9 with TRBJ1-5; 7 bases match TRBD1. The junction had 12 bases not matched to a gene; V was cut back by 5 bases and J by 5 bases. The CDR3 has 16 amino acids. Per germline, CDR1 SEHNR and CDR2 FQNEAQ (reference sequence).

The chain recombines TRBV6-1 with TRBJ2-1; 8 bases are a match to TRBD2. CDR3 length equals 14 residues. J lost 7 bases, V lost 7 bases, and 9 bases had no gene match. Germline V CDR1 and CDR2: MNHNS, SASEGT. CDR3 nucleotides: TGTGCCAGCATCCCCGGGGGGGCCTGGAATGAGCAGTTCTTC. As protein: CASIPGGAWNEQFF.